Listed below are T cell receptor beta chains from one sample, sequenced in a study of Ad26.COV2.S vaccination and SARS-CoV-2 variants. Data came from immunoSEQ multiplex PCR; TCRdb stores just in-frame clones and leaves some out. The profile shows roughly 680,000 clones, about 89% of them singletons. Source: peripheral blood, taken in a trial of Ad26.COV2.S vaccine versus placebo. These receptors originate from a person aged 18-65 years who received the Ad26.COV2.S COVID-19 vaccine or a placebo. Each CDR3 is given with its conserved first and last residue. The D gene is left open where the match is weak. Only part of the rows carry a size: once, few, many, or a class if the clone is expanded.

>15|.|.|TRBJ2-1|TRBV3-1/TRBV3-2
CASTLWGGGNNEQFF
TGTGCCAGCACCCTGTGGGGAGGCGGGAACAATGAGCAGTTCTTC
>13|.|.|TRBJ1-3|TRBV5-8
CASSLEQGNTIYF
TGTGCCAGCAGCTTGGAGCAAGGAAACACCATATATTTT
>13|.|.|TRBJ2-7|TRBV12-3/TRBV12-4
CASSLDANYEQYF
TGTGCCAGCAGTCTTGACGCGAATTACGAGCAGTACTTC
>13|.|.|TRBJ1-1|TRBV6-5
CASDRYTGGEAFF
TGTGCCAGCGATAGATATACGGGGGGTGAAGCTTTCTTT
>13|.|.|TRBJ2-7|TRBV19
CASSIDLAFRQYF
TGTGCCAGTAGTATAGATCTTGCTTTCAGGCAGTACTTC
>13|TRBD1|.|TRBJ1-2|TRBV6-5
CASSIQGSGGYTF
TGTGCCAGCAGCATACAGGGGTCGGGTGGCTACACCTTC
>13|.|.|TRBJ1-4|TRBV5-1
CASSFGTNEKLFF
TGCGCCAGCAGCTTTGGGACTAATGAAAAACTGTTTTTT
>13|.|.|TRBJ1-1|TRBV5-5
CASSLEQNTEAFF
TGTGCCAGCAGCTTGGAACAGAACACTGAAGCTTTCTTT
>14|.|once|TRBJ2-5|TRBV18
CASSPQGLQETQYF
TGTGCCAGCTCACCGCAGGGGTTGCAAGAGACCCAGTACTTC
>13|.|.|TRBJ2-7|TRBV6-5
CASTDYLSYEQYF
TGTGCCAGCACGGACTACCTGTCCTACGAGCAGTACTTC
>12|.|.|TRBJ1-1|TRBV5-4
CASSWENTEAFF
TGTGCCAGCAGCTGGGAGAACACTGAAGCTTTCTTT
>13|.|.|TRBJ2-7|TRBV5-6
CASSSGQSYEQYF
TGTGCCAGCAGTTCCGGACAGTCCTACGAGCAGTACTTC
>14|.|.|TRBJ2-1|TRBV27
CASSLVGAEDEQFF
TGTGCCAGCAGTTTGGTCGGGGCCGAGGATGAGCAGTTCTTC
>13|.|.|TRBJ1-1|TRBV7-3
CASSLTSVTEAFF
TGTGCCAGCAGCTTAACAAGTGTTACTGAAGCTTTCTTT
>13|.|.|TRBJ2-1|TRBV7-2
CASSLKFGDEQFF
TGTGCCAGCAGCTTAAAGTTCGGAGATGAGCAGTTCTTC
>13|.|.|TRBJ2-7|TRBV27
CASSFGPSYEQYF
TGTGCCAGCAGTTTCGGACCCTCCTACGAGCAGTACTTC
>12|.|.|TRBJ1-2|TRBV25-1
CASSEVPYGYTF
TGTGCCAGCAGTGAGGTCCCTTATGGCTACACCTTC
>14|.|.|TRBJ2-3|TRBV27
CASSPMSFSDTQYF
TGTGCCAGCAGCCCTATGTCGTTTTCGGATACGCAGTATTTT
>16|TRBD2|.|TRBJ2-2|TRBV6-6
CASSYGASGSTGELFF
TGTGCCAGCAGTTATGGGGCTAGCGGATCTACCGGGGAGCTGTTTTTT
>14|TRBD1|.|TRBJ1-1|TRBV14
CASSPGQGNTEAFF
TGTGCCAGCAGCCCGGGACAGGGGAACACTGAAGCTTTCTTT
>13|.|.|TRBJ1-2|TRBV12-3/TRBV12-4
CASTIQGYDGYTF
TGTGCCAGCACCATCCAGGGGTACGATGGCTACACCTTC
>15|.|.|TRBJ1-3|TRBV30
CAWSPGGNSGNTIYF
TGTGCCTGGAGTCCGGGGGGAAACTCTGGAAACACCATATATTTT
>15|.|.|TRBJ1-5|TRBV6-6
CASSWTLGNNQPQHF
TGTGCCAGCAGTTGGACGCTGGGGAACAATCAGCCCCAGCATTTT
>15|TRBD1|.|TRBJ1-4|TRBV4-1
CASSQGTGGREKLFF
TGCGCCAGCAGCCAGGGGACAGGGGGCCGGGAAAAACTGTTTTTT